A selection of T cell receptor beta chains follows, all from one sample in a study of memory CD4+ T cells and cytomegalovirus serostatus. Using immunoSEQ multiplex PCR, the repertoire was profiled, and TCRdb retains in-frame clones only, with some absent. Among around 49,000 clones, 78% were seen once, and the ten largest hold 0.65% to 0.85%. The sequencing input was memory CD4+ T cells from blood. The receptors come from an adult in good health and CMV-seronegative. Each CDR3 is given with its conserved first and last residue. A D gene is named only where the DNA matches it firmly. Not every row has a clone size; where given, it reads once, few, many or a size class.

TRBJ2-5	TRBV5-1	NA	NA	CASRDLTEETQYF	TGCGCCAGCAGAGATCTGACTGAAGAGACCCAGTACTTC
TRBJ1-5	TRBV19	NA	NA	CASSIFRDSNQPQHF	TGTGCCAGTAGTATTTTCAGGGATAGCAATCAGCCCCAGCATTTT
TRBJ1-6	TRBV7-8	NA	TRBD1	CASSPRPGTGTQNSPLHF	TGTGCCAGCAGCCCCCGTCCCGGGACAGGGACCCAAAATTCACCCCTCCACTTT
TRBJ1-2	TRBV2	NA	NA	CASRGGYGYTF	TGTGCCAGCAGAGGAGGGTATGGCTACACCTTC
TRBJ2-1	TRBV27	NA	TRBD2	CASRGLAGHSYNEQFF	TGTGCCAGCAGGGGACTAGCGGGCCACTCCTACAATGAGCAGTTCTTC
TRBJ1-4	TRBV9	NA	NA	CASSVTEATNEKLFF	TGTGCCAGCAGTGTTACAGAAGCAACTAATGAAAAACTGTTTTTT
TRBJ1-1	TRBV27	few	NA	CASSAGVGYTEAFF	TGTGCCAGCAGTGCGGGGGTGGGATACACTGAAGCTTTCTTT
TRBJ2-2	TRBV6-6	NA	NA	CASSYSPNTGELFF	TGTGCCAGCAGTTACTCGCCTAACACCGGGGAGCTGTTTTTT
TRBJ1-3	TRBV6-1	few	NA	CASSEDGNTIYF	TGTGCCAGCAGTGAAGATGGAAACACCATATATTTT
TRBJ2-3	TRBV10-1	NA	TRBD2	CASSGSSTDTQYF	TGCGCCAGTAGCGGGAGTAGCACAGATACGCAGTATTTT
TRBJ2-2	TRBV6-1	once	NA	CASSAQNGRGTGELFF	TGTGCCAGCAGTGCCCAGAACGGGAGAGGTACCGGGGAGCTGTTTTTT
TRBJ2-3	TRBV27	NA	NA	CASRTLTPGRAYTDTQYF	TGTGCCAGCAGGACTCTTACCCCGGGCCGCGCCTACACAGATACGCAGTATTTT
TRBJ2-7	TRBV7-2	NA	TRBD1	CASSRDRVGAYEQYF	TGTGCCAGCAGCAGGGACAGGGTGGGGGCCTACGAGCAGTACTTC
TRBJ2-7	TRBV11-3	few	NA	CASSWSRIGEQYF	TGTGCCAGCAGCTGGTCCAGAATAGGGGAGCAGTACTTC
TRBJ1-2	TRBV5-4	NA	NA	CASSLGRGTLNYGYTF	TGTGCCAGCAGCTTGGGCCGGGGGACTCTTAACTATGGCTACACCTTC
TRBJ1-3	TRBV4-1	medium-sized	NA	CASSRPGGRVGSRGDTIYF	TGCGCCAGCAGCCGACCCGGGGGAAGGGTCGGGTCGCGTGGTGACACCATATATTTT
TRBJ2-6	TRBV13	few	NA	CASSLFGVGLSGANVLTF	TGTGCCAGCAGCTTATTTGGGGTTGGGCTATCTGGGGCCAACGTCCTGACTTTC
TRBJ1-3	TRBV10-3	NA	TRBD1	CAISEPGQTGNTIYF	TGTGCCATCAGTGAGCCGGGACAGACTGGAAACACCATATATTTT
TRBJ2-1	TRBV4-2	NA	TRBD2	CASSQAWTSGTGSNEQFF	TGTGCCAGCAGCCAAGCCTGGACTAGCGGTACAGGGTCCAATGAGCAGTTCTTC
TRBJ1-1	TRBV28	NA	NA	CASSLTGGNTEAFF	TGTGCCAGCAGTTTAACTGGGGGGAACACTGAAGCTTTCTTT
TRBJ1-1	TRBV5-6	NA	NA	CASTLYWRSDRSTEAFF	TGTGCCAGCACCCTTTATTGGCGGTCAGACCGAAGTACTGAAGCTTTCTTT
TRBJ2-2	TRBV18	NA	NA	CASSKSQGTGELFF	TGTGCCAGCTCAAAGTCTCAGGGGACCGGGGAGCTGTTTTTT
TRBJ2-1	TRBV7-2	few	NA	CASSFGIYNEQFF	TGTGCCAGCAGCTTCGGGATCTACAATGAGCAGTTCTTC
TRBJ2-3	TRBV28	NA	NA	CASSFGTRDNKGPDTQYF	TGTGCCAGCAGTTTCGGGACCCGGGACAATAAGGGGCCAGATACGCAGTATTTT
TRBJ1-2	TRBV30	few	NA	CAWSQVPAYGYTF	TGTGCCTGGAGTCAGGTTCCGGCCTATGGCTACACCTTC